This TCR beta chain was recovered during a study of cytomegalovirus exposure and HLA in healthy donors. The study, taken as a whole, reports: A later analysis linked around 17,000 TCR beta sequences to HLA alleles at 0.05 false discovery rate. A later analysis, which compared TCR beta chains of equal frequency, found the HLA-associated ones more clonally expanded.

Looked up from germline, CDR1 is SGDLS and CDR2 is YYNGEE. V dropped 3 bases and J dropped 1 base, with 10 bases sitting between them. The CDR3 loop spans 14 amino acids. In the PCR, 60 Vbeta and 13 Jbeta primers were used. TCRdb's copy holds only in-frame clones and misses some; the assay was immunoSEQ multiplex PCR. Seen here are around 130,000 clones, 81% observed once, and the top ten hold about 0.76%. Comment on this clone: Its target is unknown.

The source material was PBMCs. This chain links TRBV9 with TRBJ1-1; D uncertain. The TCR was taken from a man between 18 and 35 years old in good health and CMV-seronegative. CDR3 in DNA: TGTGCCAGCAGCGGGTGGGCAGAGAACACTGAAGCTTTCTTT. This encodes CASSGWAENTEAFF.